Sequencing of this T cell receptor beta chain was carried out in a study of breast tumors, draining lymph nodes, adjacent tissues (TCRdb year 2016). At the level of the whole study: In breast cancer patients, the study compared the TCR beta repertoires of tumor, adjacent nontumor tissue and axillary lymph nodes. In human breast cancer, the study set out to assess how tumor, surrounding tissue and draining lymph node repertoires relate to one another and whether T cells might be exchanged between them.

The sequencing machine was an Illumina HiSeq 2000. Multiplex PCR amplification was used to build the TCR beta chain libraries. High-throughput sequencing was used to analyze the amplified TCR beta chain products. TCRdb reprocessing: public reads trimmed at Q25 with fastp, clones called with MiXCR, in-frame beta chains kept. Rows are unified per CDR3 protein, each entry keeping the most common DNA and genes. The sample has under 45,000 distinct CDR3 sequences on record, just over 35% of them singletons. Roughly 11% of the sample is in the top ten clones. Trimming takes 5 bases from V and 5 bases from J, and the germline ends sit 21 bases apart. CDR1 and CDR2 are drawn from the germline V gene: SGHTA, FQGNSA. There are 16 amino acids in the CDR3, from cysteine to phenylalanine inclusive. The read is trimmed to its CDR3 DNA, 48 bases read in frame from base 1. This clonotype has a handful of counts. This receptor's antigen is unknown. There are no base qualities to consult, and no much larger clone falls within one base.

Study-level results and caveats: A scenario in which most tumor T cells derive from the lymph node and then expand within tumor tissue was judged to be consistent with the data. Tumor T-cell repertoires showed less diversity than lymph node repertoires and more diversity than nontumor tissue repertoires, and tumor T-cell repertoires showed preferential V and J gene usage. Rather than being directly demonstrated, the conclusion that tumor T cells originate in lymph nodes was presented as consistent with a hypothesis. The similarity between tumor and nontumor tissue repertoires was significantly greater in luminal-like breast cancer than in basal-like breast cancer.

The sequence came from a female donor with breast cancer. Some clones in this sample may be carry-over from other donors' samples. The sample consisted of breast tumor tissue. This chain is built from TRBV7-2 and TRBJ2-5; the D segment could be TRBD2, given 6 matching bases. The base sequence is TGTGCCAGCAGCCCAAGACGTGGAGCGGGTGTTGAGACCCAGTACTTC. It encodes CASSPRRGAGVETQYF.